This T cell receptor (beta chain) emerged from a study of T-cell reconstitution after alpha-beta-depleted transplantation in children. Germline CDR1 reads SGHRS; CDR2 reads YFSETQ. This CDR3 is 13 amino acids long. The J segment lost 3 bases and the V segment lost 6 bases, leaving 6 bases of the junction unmatched. This clonotype was recorded a few times. Library preparation (for TCRbeta) was performed with unique molecular identifiers. TCRdb fed the PCR reads into MiXCR, producing one record per CDR3 protein. The table has approximately 250,000 distinct CDR3 sequences, approximately 9.7% seen once. The sequence was obtained from a human donor who donated a stem cell graft to a child with SCID. The sample was PBMCs from the stem cell graft donor, taken from the stem cell graft. The chain couples TRBV5-1 to TRBJ2-7; 7 bases match TRBD2. CDR3 nucleotides: TGCGCCAGCACCTTCAGGGAGGGCTACGAGCAGTACTTC. Its protein product is CASTFREGYEQYF.